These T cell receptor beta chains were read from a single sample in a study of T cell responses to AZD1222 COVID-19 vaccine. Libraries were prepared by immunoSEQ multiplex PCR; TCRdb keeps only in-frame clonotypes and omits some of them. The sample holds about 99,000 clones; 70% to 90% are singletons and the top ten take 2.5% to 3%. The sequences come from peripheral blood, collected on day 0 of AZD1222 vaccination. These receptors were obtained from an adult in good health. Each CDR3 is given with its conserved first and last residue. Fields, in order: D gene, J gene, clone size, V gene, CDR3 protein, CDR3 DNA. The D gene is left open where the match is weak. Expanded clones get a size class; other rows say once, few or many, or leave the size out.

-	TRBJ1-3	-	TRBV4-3	CASSQKGSGNTIYF	TGCGCCAGCAGCCAAAAGGGGTCCGGAAACACCATATATTTT
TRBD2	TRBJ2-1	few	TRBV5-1	CASSLDGTSAVVQFF	TGCGCCAGCAGCTTGGATGGGACTAGCGCTGTGGTGCAGTTCTTC
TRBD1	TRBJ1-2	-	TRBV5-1	CASSPRQGADRDYGYTF	TGCGCCAGCAGCCCTCGACAGGGGGCGGATCGAGACTATGGCTACACCTTC
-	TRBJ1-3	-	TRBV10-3	CAVEAVSSGNTIYF	TGTGCCGTGGAGGCGGTATCCTCTGGAAACACCATATATTTT
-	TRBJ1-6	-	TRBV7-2	CASSLRLDRSNSPLHF	TGTGCCAGCAGCCTCCGCCTCGACAGGTCGAATTCACCCCTCCACTTT
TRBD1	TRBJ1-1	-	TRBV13	CASSRGGTGGESEAFF	TGTGCCAGCAGCCGGGGAGGGACAGGGGGCGAAAGTGAAGCTTTCTTT
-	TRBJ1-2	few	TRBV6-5	CASSYSSGAGGYTF	TGTGCCAGCAGTTACTCCTCGGGGGCCGGGGGCTACACCTTC
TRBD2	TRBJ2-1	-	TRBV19	CASSLLATKGNEQFF	TGTGCCAGTAGCCTACTAGCGACCAAGGGCAATGAGCAGTTCTTC
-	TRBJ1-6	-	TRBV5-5	CASSFPGLGDSPLHF	TGTGCCAGCAGCTTCCCGGGACTAGGGGATTCACCCCTCCACTTT
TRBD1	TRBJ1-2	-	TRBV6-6	CASSYRQGQRDGYTF	TGTGCCAGCAGTTACCGACAGGGGCAAAGGGATGGCTACACCTTC
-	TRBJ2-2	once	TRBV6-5	CASSYSTALTGELFF	TGTGCCAGCAGTTACTCGACAGCCTTAACCGGGGAGCTGTTTTTT
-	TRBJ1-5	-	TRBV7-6	CASSLAAGGNQPQHF	TGTGCCAGCAGCTTAGCTGCGGGGGGCAATCAGCCCCAGCATTTT
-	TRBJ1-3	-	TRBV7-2	CASSLAGRSSGNTIYF	TGTGCCAGCAGCTTAGCGGGCAGATCCTCTGGAAACACCATATATTTT
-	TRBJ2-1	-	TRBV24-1	CATSVGTQKYNEQFF	TGTGCCACCAGTGTGGGGACCCAAAAATACAATGAGCAGTTCTTC
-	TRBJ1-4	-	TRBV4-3	CASSHLRGGAVLFF	TGCGCCAGCAGCCATCTCCGGGGGGGAGCTGTGCTGTTTTTT
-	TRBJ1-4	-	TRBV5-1	CASSLYGGAGEKLFF	TGTGCCAGCAGCTTGTATGGGGGCGCGGGTGAAAAACTGTTTTTT
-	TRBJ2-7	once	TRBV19	CVCLVNEQYF	TGTGTGTGTCTCGTTAACGAGCAGTACTTC
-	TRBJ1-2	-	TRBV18	CASQYRAEGYTF	TGTGCCAGCCAATATCGGGCGGAAGGCTACACCTTC
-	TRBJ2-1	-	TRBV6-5	CASSSPSRRPYNEQFF	TGTGCCAGCAGTTCTCCGAGCAGGAGGCCCTACAATGAGCAGTTCTTC
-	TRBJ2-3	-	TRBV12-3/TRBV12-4	CASSLRDRDTQYF	TGTGCCAGCAGTCTAAGGGATCGGGATACGCAGTATTTT
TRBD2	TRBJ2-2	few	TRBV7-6	CASIKKSGRAVAAGELFF	TGTGCCAGCATCAAAAAGAGCGGGAGGGCCGTGGCCGCTGGGGAGCTGTTTTTT
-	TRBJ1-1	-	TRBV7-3	CASSLLDRGTEAFF	TGTGCCAGCAGCTTATTAGACAGAGGAACTGAAGCTTTCTTT
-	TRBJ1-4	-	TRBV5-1	CASSLATAGAEKLFF	TGCGCCAGCAGCTTGGCGACAGCGGGGGCCGAAAAACTGTTTTTT
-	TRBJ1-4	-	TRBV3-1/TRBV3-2	CASSQNRGEKLFF	TGTGCCAGCAGCCAAAATAGGGGGGAAAAACTGTTTTTT
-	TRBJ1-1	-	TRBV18	CASSPTGFNTEAFF	TGTGCCAGCTCACCGACAGGTTTTAACACTGAAGCTTTCTTT
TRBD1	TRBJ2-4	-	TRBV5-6	CASSQRTGRIQYF	TGTGCCAGCAGCCAACGGACAGGGCGGATTCAGTACTTC
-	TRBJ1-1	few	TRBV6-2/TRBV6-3	CASSYQAGTEAFF	TGTGCCAGCAGTTATCAGGCGGGGACTGAAGCTTTCTTT
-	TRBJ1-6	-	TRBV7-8	CASSLGRPLHF	TGTGCCAGCAGCTTAGGCCGACCCCTCCACTTT
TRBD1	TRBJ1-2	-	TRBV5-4	CASSLAAGGFYGYTF	TGTGCCAGCAGCTTGGCGGCAGGGGGTTTCTATGGCTACACCTTC
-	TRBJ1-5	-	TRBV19	CASSIGQHSNQPQHF	TGTGCCAGTAGTATAGGGCAGCATAGCAATCAGCCCCAGCATTTT
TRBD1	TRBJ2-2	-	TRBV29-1	CSAGQYAGELFF	TGCAGCGCGGGACAGTACGCCGGGGAGCTGTTTTTT
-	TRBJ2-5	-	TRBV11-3	CASSLGQRVRETQYF	TGTGCCAGCAGCTTAGGTCAGCGAGTGAGGGAGACCCAGTACTTC
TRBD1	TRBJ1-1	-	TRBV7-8	CASSLRPRDRGQKTEAFF	TGTGCCAGCAGCTTAAGACCCCGGGACAGGGGGCAAAAGACTGAAGCTTTCTTT
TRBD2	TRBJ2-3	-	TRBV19	CASSIPLAGASTDTQYF	TGTGCCAGTAGTATCCCGTTAGCGGGAGCATCCACAGATACGCAGTATTTT
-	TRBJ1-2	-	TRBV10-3	CAISEATVGYTF	TGTGCCATCAGTGAGGCCACAGTCGGCTACACCTTC